A single sample is the source of the 23 T cell receptor beta chains below, sequenced in a study of OX40 agonist ivuxolimab in advanced cancers. Clones were sequenced by immunoSEQ multiplex PCR, and TCRdb holds only the in-frame ones, with some missing. The sample includes 72,000 or so clones, roughly four fifths of them seen just once. This material consisted of CD4+ or CD8+ T cells sorted from blood, taken in a trial of the OX40 agonist ivuxolimab. Receptors were obtained from an adult with an advanced solid tumor such as melanoma, head and neck, liver or kidney cancer.

This rearrangement joins TRBV5-1 to TRBJ1-3, with D tentatively TRBD1 (6 bases). The length of the CDR3 is 16 residues. Trimming shortened V by 0 bases and J by 0 bases, and 10 bases separated the two germline ends. Germline CDR1 is SGHRS and CDR2 is YFSETQ. The CDR3 coding sequence is TGCGCCAGCAGCTTGGACAGGGTTCTCTCTGGAAACACCATATATTTT. Protein sequence: CASSLDRVLSGNTIYF.

The chain uses TRBV11-2 and TRBJ2-2; 7 bases line up with TRBD2. The junction had 5 bases not matched to a gene; V was cut back by 1 base and J by 6 bases. Looked up from germline, CDR1 is SGHAT and CDR2 is FQNNGV. This CDR3 contains 15 residues. CDR3 DNA: TGTGCCAGCAGCTTAGTAGCGGGTACGGCCGGGGAGCTGTTTTTT. Protein product: CASSLVAGTAGELFF.

This clone has only a few counts. The chain joins TRBV28 to TRBJ2-2; D is perhaps TRBD1 (7 bases). This CDR3 has 16 residues. CDR1 and CDR2 from the germline V gene are MDHEN and SYDVKM. V shed 7 bases and J shed 0 bases, with 15 bases lying between them. The CDR3 DNA reads as TGTGCCAGCAACCGGGGCGGGACAGCGAACACCGGGGAGCTGTTTTTT. This codes for CASNRGGTANTGELFF. The whole variable domain, filled in from reference TRBV28 and TRBJ2-2, reads DVKVTQSSRYLVKRTGEKVFLECVQDMDHENMFWYRQDPGLGLRLIYFSYDVKMKEKGDIPEGYSVSREKKERFSLILESASTNQTSMYLCASNRGGTANTGELFFGEGSRLTVL.

The rearrangement joins TRBV9 to TRBJ1-1; perhaps TRBD1 as D (5 bases). The germline gives CDR1 SGDLS, CDR2 YYNGEE. CDR3 length equals 16 residues. Trimming removed 0 bases from V and 0 bases from J, with 12 bases in between. The CDR3 sequence: CASSVGSGNMNTEAFF. DNA of the CDR3: TGTGCCAGCAGCGTAGGCTCAGGGAACATGAACACTGAAGCTTTCTTT.

The V call is TRBV30, the J call TRBJ1-1, with unresolved D. The germline V gene encodes CDR1 GTSNPN and CDR2 SVGIG (reference sequence). V lost 1 base and J 10 bases, leaving 10 bases between the germline ends. The CDR3 consists of 11 residues. The CDR3 protein is CAWSDRAGAFF. Written as DNA, the CDR3 is TGTGCCTGGAGTGATCGGGCAGGAGCTTTCTTT.

The V gene is TRBV7-9, the J gene TRBJ2-3; 16 bases are a match to TRBD2. With V trimmed by 8 bases and J by 1 base, 0 bases remained unmatched. The CDR3 is 15 residues long. CDR1 and CDR2 (germline): SEHNR, FQNEAQ (reference sequence). CDR3: CASGTSGRGTDTQYF. CDR3 sequence (DNA): TGTGCCAGCGGGACTAGCGGGAGGGGCACAGATACGCAGTATTTT.

The rearrangement joins TRBV10-1 to TRBJ2-4, with D possibly called TRBD1 or TRBD2 (6 bases each). This CDR3 region has 15 residues. Germline-derived CDR1 and CDR2 are WNHNN and SYGVQD (reference sequence). V lost 2 bases and J lost 0, with 8 bases in between. CDR3 sequence: CASSEGGLAKNIQYF. DNA for the CDR3: TGCGCCAGCAGTGAGGGGGGGCTAGCCAAAAACATTCAGTACTTC.

This clone occurred once. The chain carries TRBV2 and TRBJ2-1; TRBD1 might be the D (5 bases). This CDR3 contains 14 residues. With 4 bases removed from V and 3 bases from J, the gap between germline ends came to 10 bases. Germline V gives CDR1 SNHLY, CDR2 FYNNEI. The CDR3 DNA reads as TGTGCCAGCAGTGGCAGGGTAATCTACAATGAGCAGTTCTTC. It codes for CASSGRVIYNEQFF.

The V and J genes are TRBV5-6 and TRBJ2-1; TRBD1 matches at 7 bases. CDR1 and CDR2 (germline): SGHDT, YYEEEE. J was trimmed by 4 bases and V by 6 bases; bases with no gene match: 10. The CDR3 sequence is 15 residues long. As DNA, the CDR3 is TGTGCCAGCAAACCGGGACAGACAAAATACAATGAGCAGTTCTTC. This codes for CASKPGQTKYNEQFF.

This clone was picked up one time. The chain has TRBV7-2 and TRBJ2-7; 10 bases match TRBD2. There are 14 residues in the CDR3. Germline V lookup: CDR1 SGHTA, CDR2 FQGNSA. Trimming cost V 5 bases and J 4 bases; bases outside gene matches: 5. For the CDR3, the DNA is TGTGCCAGCAGCCGAGCGGGAGGGGGGTACGAGCAGTACTTC. Translating it yields CASSRAGGGYEQYF.

The chain employs TRBV6-5 and TRBJ2-7; 10 bases are a match to TRBD2. This CDR3 has 14 residues. V shed 0 bases and J 6 bases; nucleotides not matched to a gene: 2. Germline V gene data show CDR1 as MNHEY and CDR2 as SVGAGI. CDR3 amino acids: CASSYSGTSVEQYF. In nucleotides, the CDR3 is TGTGCCAGCAGTTACTCCGGGACTAGCGTCGAGCAGTACTTC.

The CDR3 region is CASRSRGRDVPNTEAFF. As DNA, the CDR3 is TGTGCCAGCAGATCTAGGGGGCGCGATGTGCCGAACACTGAAGCTTTCTTT. The gene calls are TRBV7-9 and TRBJ1-1; 7 nucleotides agree with TRBD1. The V gene end was trimmed by 6 bases and the J gene end by 1 base; junction bases not matched to a gene: 14. The CDR3 has 17 amino acids. Germline V gene lookup returns CDR1 SEHNR and CDR2 FQNEAQ (reference sequence).

V gene TRBV19 combines with J gene TRBJ1-1; 11 bases align to TRBD1. The CDR3 consists of 16 residues. Germline V gives CDR1 LNHDA, CDR2 SQIVND (reference sequence). Trimming cost V 3 bases and J 4 bases; bases outside gene matches: 7. CDR3 bases: TGTGCCAGTAGTATGGGCGGGACAGGGGGTTCCACTGAAGCTTTCTTT. This sequence encodes CASSMGGTGGSTEAFF.

This sequence joins TRBV15 and TRBJ1-1; D uncertain. In germline, CDR1 is LNHNV, CDR2 YYDKDF (reference sequence). This CDR3 is built from 15 residues. V shed 0 bases and J shed 0 bases, with 8 bases lying between them. The CDR3 DNA reads TGTGCCACCAGCAGAGATGCAGGAATGAACACTGAAGCTTTCTTT. Protein product: CATSRDAGMNTEAFF.

The rearrangement uses TRBV4-1 and TRBJ1-6; TRBD1 agrees at 8 bases. The CDR3 spans 18 residues. The germline V gene has CDR1 MGHRA and CDR2 YSYEKL. V was clipped by 0 bases and J by 0 bases; unmatched bases: 4. In DNA, the CDR3 is TGCGCCAGCAGCCAAGAGGGACAGGCGAGCTCCTATAATTCACCCCTCCACTTT. Its protein is CASSQEGQASSYNSPLHF.

Of note for this clone: This CDR3 is also generated by other DNA sequences in the sample. The chain is built from TRBV29-1 and TRBJ1-3; D remains ambiguous. CDR1 is SQVTM and CDR2 is ANQGSEA in the germline V gene. The CDR3 spans 12 residues. Trimming left V 4 bases short and J 2 bases short, with 6 bases between. CDR3 region: CSVVTPGNTIYF. DNA for the CDR3: TGCAGCGTTGTCACACCTGGAAACACCATATATTTT.

The V and J genes are TRBV6-5 and TRBJ2-7, with TRBD2 identical over 12 bases. Losses at the gene ends were 6 bases for V and 2 bases for J; bases not matched to a gene: 2. Germline lookup yields CDR1 MNHEY and CDR2 SVGAGI. The CDR3 runs to 14 residues. The CDR3 nucleotides are TGTGCCAGCAGAAGGACTAGCGGGGCCTACGAGCAGTACTTC. Amino acid sequence: CASRRTSGAYEQYF.

This clone has a handful of counts. J is TRBJ1-1 and V is TRBV19, with D tentatively TRBD1 (6 bases). The germline gives CDR1 LNHDA, CDR2 SQIVND (reference sequence). The V and J ends lost 5 bases and 4 bases respectively, with 14 bases between them. CDR3 length equals 14 residues. As DNA, the CDR3 is TGTGCCAGTAGTTCGCCAACAGGGAGCACTGAAGCTTTCTTT. Protein product: CASSSPTGSTEAFF. Based on the CDR3 plus reference TRBV19 and TRBJ1-1, the full variable domain is DGGITQSPKYLFRKEGQNVTLSCEQNLNHDAMYWYRQDPGQGLRLIYYSQIVNDFQKGDIAEGYSVSREKKESFPLTVTSAQKNPTAFYLCASSSPTGSTEAFFGQGTRLTVV.

This clone was recorded once. CDR3 loop: CAISESAGRGPDTQYF. CDR3 nucleotide sequence: TGTGCCATCAGTGAGTCGGCGGGGAGGGGTCCAGATACGCAGTATTTT. The chain couples TRBV10-3 to TRBJ2-3, with 7 positions matching TRBD2. After removal of 0 bases from V and 4 bases from J, the junction contained 7 bases not matched to a gene. This CDR3 has 16 residues. Germline V CDR1 and CDR2: ENHRY, SYGVKD.

This chain connects TRBV28 to TRBJ1-2; 7 bases align to TRBD1. The CDR3 sequence is 11 residues long. Germline CDR1 and CDR2: MDHEN and SYDVKM. After removal of 6 bases from V and 8 bases from J, the junction contained 3 bases not matched to a gene. CDR3 coding DNA: TGTGCCAGCAGAACAGGGGTGGGCTACACCTTC. Amino acid sequence: CASRTGVGYTF.

The rearrangement joins TRBV27 to TRBJ2-7; weak D call: TRBD2 (7 bases). Germline CDR1 reads MNHEY; CDR2 reads SMNVEV (reference sequence). CDR3 size: 15 residues. The germline V and J ends were trimmed by 6 bases and 0 bases, with 15 bases remaining between them. The CDR3 reads CASSLEGGSSYEQYF. As DNA, the CDR3 is TGTGCCAGCAGCCTAGAGGGGGGGTCCTCCTACGAGCAGTACTTC.

The J gene is TRBJ2-4, the V gene TRBV11-2; D may be TRBD1 (5 bases). Trimming took off 6 bases at V and 0 bases at J, with 12 bases between the two ends. The CDR3 consists of 15 residues. From germline, CDR1 is SGHAT and CDR2 FQNNGV. This chain's CDR3 is CASSRTHLAKNIQYF. CDR3 DNA: TGTGCCAGCAGTAGGACACACCTAGCCAAAAACATTCAGTACTTC.

The chain employs TRBV7-7 and TRBJ2-5, with D tentatively TRBD1 (6 bases). V lost 2 bases, J lost 2 bases, and 9 bases lay in between. This CDR3 has 14 residues. Germline V gives CDR1 SSHAT, CDR2 FNYEAQ (reference sequence). The CDR3 region has the DNA TGTGCCAGCAGCTTAAATAGGGGGCAAGAGACCCAGTACTTC. This encodes CASSLNRGQETQYF.